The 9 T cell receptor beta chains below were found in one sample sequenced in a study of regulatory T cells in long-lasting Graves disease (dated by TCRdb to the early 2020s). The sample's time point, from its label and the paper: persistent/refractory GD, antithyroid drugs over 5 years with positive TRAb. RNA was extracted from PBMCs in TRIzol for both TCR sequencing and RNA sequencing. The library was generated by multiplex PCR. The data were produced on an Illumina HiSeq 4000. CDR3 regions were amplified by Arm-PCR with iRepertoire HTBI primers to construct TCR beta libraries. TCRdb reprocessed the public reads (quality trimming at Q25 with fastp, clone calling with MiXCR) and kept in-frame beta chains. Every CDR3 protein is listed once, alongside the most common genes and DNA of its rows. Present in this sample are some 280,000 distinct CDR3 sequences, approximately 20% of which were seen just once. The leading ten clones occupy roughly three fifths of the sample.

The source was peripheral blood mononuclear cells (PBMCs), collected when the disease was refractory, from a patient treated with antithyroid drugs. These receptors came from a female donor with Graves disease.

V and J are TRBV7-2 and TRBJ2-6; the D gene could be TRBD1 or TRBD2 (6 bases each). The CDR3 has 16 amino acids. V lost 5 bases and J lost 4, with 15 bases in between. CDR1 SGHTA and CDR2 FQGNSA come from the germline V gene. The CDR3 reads CASSPLGGFGANVLTF. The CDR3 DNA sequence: TGTGCCAGCAGCCCTTTGGGGGGCTTCGGGGCCAACGTCCTGACTTTC.

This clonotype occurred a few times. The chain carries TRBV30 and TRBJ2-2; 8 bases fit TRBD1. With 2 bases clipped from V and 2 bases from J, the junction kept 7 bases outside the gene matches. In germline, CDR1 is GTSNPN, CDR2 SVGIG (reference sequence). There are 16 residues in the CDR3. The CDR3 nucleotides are TGTGCCTGGAGTTCCGGACAGGGTGGTAACACCGGGGAGCTGTTTTTT. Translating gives CAWSSGQGGNTGELFF.

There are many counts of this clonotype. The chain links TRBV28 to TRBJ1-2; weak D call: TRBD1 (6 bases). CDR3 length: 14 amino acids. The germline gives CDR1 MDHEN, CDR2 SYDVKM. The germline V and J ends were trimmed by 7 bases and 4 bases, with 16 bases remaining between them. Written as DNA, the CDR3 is TGTGCCAGCACCCCCGAGACAGGTATCTATGGCTACACCTTC. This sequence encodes CASTPETGIYGYTF.

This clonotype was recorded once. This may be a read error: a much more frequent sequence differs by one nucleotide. The CDR3, as DNA: TGTGCCAGCAGACCACAGGGAAGAAACACCATGTATTTT. It is translated as CASRPQGRNTMYF. The chain combines TRBV12-3 or TRBV12-4 with TRBJ1-3, with D possibly being TRBD1 (6 bases). This CDR3 comprises 13 residues.

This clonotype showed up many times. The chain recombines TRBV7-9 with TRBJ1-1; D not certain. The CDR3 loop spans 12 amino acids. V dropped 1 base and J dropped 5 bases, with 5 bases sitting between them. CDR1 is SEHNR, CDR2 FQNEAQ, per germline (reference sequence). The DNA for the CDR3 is TGTGCCAGCAGCTTAGGGGAGACTGAAGCTTTCTTT. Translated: CASSLGETEAFF.

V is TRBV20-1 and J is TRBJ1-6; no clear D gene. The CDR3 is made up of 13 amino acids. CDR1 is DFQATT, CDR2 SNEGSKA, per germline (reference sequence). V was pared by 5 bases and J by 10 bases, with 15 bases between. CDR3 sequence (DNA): TGCAGTGCTCAAGCCTATAACCCATCACCCCTCCACTTT. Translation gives CSAQAYNPSPLHF.

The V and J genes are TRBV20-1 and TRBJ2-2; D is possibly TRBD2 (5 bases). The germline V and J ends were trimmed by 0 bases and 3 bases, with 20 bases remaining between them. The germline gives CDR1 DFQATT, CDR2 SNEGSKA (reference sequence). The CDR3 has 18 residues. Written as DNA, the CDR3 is TGCAGTGCTAGAGATTTTGCGGGCCACCTCGGGGACACCGGGGAGCTGTTTTTT. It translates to CSARDFAGHLGDTGELFF.

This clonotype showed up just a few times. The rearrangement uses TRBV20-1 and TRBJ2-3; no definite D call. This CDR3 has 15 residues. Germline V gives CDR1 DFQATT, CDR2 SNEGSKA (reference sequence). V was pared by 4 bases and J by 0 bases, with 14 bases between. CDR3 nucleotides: TGCAGTGCTACGGCTCTTAGCTTGAGCACAGATACGCAGTATTTT. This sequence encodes CSATALSLSTDTQYF.

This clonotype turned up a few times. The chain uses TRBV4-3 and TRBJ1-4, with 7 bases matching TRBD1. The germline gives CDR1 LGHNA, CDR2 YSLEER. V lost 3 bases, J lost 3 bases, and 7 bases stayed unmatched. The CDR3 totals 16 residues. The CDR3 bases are TGCGCCAGCAGCCAGAACCCCGGGACAGCTAATGAAAAACTGTTTTTT. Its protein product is CASSQNPGTANEKLFF.